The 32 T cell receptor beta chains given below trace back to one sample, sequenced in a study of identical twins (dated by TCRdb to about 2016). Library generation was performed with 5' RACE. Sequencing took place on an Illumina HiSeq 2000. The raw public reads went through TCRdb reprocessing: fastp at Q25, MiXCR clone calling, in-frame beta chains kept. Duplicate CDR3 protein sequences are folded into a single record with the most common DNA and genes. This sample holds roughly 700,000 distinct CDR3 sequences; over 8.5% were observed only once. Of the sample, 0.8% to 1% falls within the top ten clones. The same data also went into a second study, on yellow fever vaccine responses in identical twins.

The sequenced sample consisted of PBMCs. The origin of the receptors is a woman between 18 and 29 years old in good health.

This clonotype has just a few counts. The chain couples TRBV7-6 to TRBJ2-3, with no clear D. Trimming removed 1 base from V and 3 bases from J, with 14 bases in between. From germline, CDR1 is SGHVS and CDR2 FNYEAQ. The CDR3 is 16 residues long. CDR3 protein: CASSLVLSEATDTQYF. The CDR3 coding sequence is TGTGCCAGCAGCTTAGTACTTTCGGAAGCGACAGATACGCAGTATTTT. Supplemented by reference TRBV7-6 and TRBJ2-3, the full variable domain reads GAGVSQSPRYKVTKRGQDVALRCDPISGHVSLYWYRQALGQGPEFLTYFNYEAQQDKSGLPNDRFSAERPEGSISTLTIQRTEQRDSAMYRCASSLVLSEATDTQYFGPGTRLTVL.

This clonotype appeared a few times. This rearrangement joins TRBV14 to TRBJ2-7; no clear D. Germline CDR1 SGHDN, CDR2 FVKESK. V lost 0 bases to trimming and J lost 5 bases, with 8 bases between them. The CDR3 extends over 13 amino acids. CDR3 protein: CASSQEKGNEQYF. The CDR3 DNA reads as TGTGCCAGCAGCCAAGAGAAAGGGAACGAGCAGTACTTC. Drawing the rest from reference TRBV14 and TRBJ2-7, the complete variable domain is EAGVTQFPSHSVIEKGQTVTLRCDPISGHDNLYWYRRVMGKEIKFLLHFVKESKQDESGMPNNRFLAERTGGTYSTLKVQPAELEDSGVYFCASSQEKGNEQYFGPGTRLTVT.

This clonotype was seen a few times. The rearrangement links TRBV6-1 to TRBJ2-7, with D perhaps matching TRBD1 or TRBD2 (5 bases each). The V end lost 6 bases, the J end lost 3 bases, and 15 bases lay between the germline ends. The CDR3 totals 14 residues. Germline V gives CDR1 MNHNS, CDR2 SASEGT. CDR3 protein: CASSPRFGGYEQYF. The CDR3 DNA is TGTGCCAGCAGCCCCAGGTTTGGGGGCTACGAGCAGTACTTC.

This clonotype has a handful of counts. Written as DNA, the CDR3 is TGTGCCAGCAGTTATGGGAGAGCTAATGAAAAACTGTTTTTT. This sequence encodes CASSYGRANEKLFF. The J gene is TRBJ1-4, the V gene TRBV6-5; D gene ambiguous. This CDR3 has 14 residues. The V gene's germline CDR1 is MNHEY and CDR2 SVGAGI. The V end was cut by 3 bases, the J end by 3 bases, with 8 bases between.

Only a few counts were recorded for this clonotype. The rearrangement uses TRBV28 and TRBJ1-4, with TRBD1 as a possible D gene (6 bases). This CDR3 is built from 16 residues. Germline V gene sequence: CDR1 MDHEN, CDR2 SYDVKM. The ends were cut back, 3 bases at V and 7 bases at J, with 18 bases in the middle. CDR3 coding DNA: TGTGCCAGCAGTTTTGATAGGGGGGTTTTGGTTGAAAAACTGTTTTTT. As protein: CASSFDRGVLVEKLFF.

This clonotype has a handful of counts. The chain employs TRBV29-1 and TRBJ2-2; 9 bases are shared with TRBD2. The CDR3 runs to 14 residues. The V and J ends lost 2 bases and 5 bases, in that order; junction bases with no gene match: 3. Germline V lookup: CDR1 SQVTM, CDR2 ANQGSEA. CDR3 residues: CSVELAGTTGELFF. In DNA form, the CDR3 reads TGCAGCGTTGAACTAGCGGGAACTACCGGGGAGCTGTTTTTT.

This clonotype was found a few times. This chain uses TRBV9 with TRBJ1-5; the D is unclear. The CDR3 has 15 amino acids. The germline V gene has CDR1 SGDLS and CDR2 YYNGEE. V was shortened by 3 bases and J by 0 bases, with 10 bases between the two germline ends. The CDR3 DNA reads TGTGCCAGCAGCGCCGACAAGATTAGCAATCAGCCCCAGCATTTT. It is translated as CASSADKISNQPQHF.

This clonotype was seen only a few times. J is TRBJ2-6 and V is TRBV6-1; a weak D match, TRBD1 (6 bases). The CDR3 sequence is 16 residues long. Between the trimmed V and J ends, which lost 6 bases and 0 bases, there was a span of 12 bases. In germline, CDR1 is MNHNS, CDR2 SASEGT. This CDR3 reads CASSQGQISGANVLTF. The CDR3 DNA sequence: TGTGCCAGCAGCCAAGGACAGATCTCTGGGGCCAACGTCCTGACTTTC.

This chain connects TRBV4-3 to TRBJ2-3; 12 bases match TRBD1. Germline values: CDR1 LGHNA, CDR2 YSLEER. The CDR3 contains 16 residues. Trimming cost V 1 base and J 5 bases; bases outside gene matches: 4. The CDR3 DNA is TGCGCCAGCAGCCAAGTAGGGACAGGGGGCAGAGATACGCAGTATTTT. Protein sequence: CASSQVGTGGRDTQYF.

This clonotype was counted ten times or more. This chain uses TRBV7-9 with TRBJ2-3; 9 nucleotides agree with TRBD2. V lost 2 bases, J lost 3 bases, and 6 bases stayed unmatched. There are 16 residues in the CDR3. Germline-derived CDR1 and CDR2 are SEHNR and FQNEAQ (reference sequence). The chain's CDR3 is CASSLLLAGITDTQYF. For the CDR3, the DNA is TGTGCCAGCAGCTTATTGCTAGCGGGAATAACAGATACGCAGTATTTT.

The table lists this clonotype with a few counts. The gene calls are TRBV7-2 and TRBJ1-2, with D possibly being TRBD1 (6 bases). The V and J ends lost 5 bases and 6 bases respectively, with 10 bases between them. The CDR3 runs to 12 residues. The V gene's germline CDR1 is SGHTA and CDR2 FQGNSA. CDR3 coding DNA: TGTGCCAGCAGCCTTAGGGGGGATGGCTACACCTTC. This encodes CASSLRGDGYTF.

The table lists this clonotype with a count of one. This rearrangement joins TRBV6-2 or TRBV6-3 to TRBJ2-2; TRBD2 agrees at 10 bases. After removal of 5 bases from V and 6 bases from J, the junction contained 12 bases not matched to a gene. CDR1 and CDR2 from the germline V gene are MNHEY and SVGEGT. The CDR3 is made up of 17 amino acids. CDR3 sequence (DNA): TGTGCCAGCAGTCACCCTGGACTAGCGGACTTACCCGGGGAGCTGTTTTTT. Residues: CASSHPGLADLPGELFF.

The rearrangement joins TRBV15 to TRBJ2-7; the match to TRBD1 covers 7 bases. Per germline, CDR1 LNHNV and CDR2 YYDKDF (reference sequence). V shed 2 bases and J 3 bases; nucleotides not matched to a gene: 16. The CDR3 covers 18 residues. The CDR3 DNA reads TGTGCCACCAGCAGACTATCTTCTTCCGGGACAGCATACTACGAGCAGTACTTC. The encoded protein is CATSRLSSSGTAYYEQYF.

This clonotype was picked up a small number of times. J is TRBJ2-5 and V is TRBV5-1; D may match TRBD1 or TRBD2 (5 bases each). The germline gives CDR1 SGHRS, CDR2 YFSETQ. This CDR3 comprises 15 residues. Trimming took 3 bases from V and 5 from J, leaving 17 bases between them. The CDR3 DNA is TGCGCCAGCAGCTACCGAGCCGGGGCCGGGGAGACCCAGTACTTC. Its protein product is CASSYRAGAGETQYF. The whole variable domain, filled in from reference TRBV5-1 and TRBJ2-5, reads KAGVTQTPRYLIKTRGQQVTLSCSPISGHRSVSWYQQTPGQGLQFLFEYFSETQRNKGNFPGRFSGRQFSNSRSEMNVSTLELGDSALYLCASSYRAGAGETQYFGPGTRLLVL.

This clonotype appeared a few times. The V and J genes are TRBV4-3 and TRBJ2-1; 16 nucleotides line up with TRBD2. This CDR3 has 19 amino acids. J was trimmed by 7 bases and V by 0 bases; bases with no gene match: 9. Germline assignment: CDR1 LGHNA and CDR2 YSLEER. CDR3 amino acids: CASSQETGLAGGPENEQFF. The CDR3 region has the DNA TGCGCCAGCAGCCAAGAGACGGGACTAGCGGGAGGGCCGGAGAATGAGCAGTTCTTC.

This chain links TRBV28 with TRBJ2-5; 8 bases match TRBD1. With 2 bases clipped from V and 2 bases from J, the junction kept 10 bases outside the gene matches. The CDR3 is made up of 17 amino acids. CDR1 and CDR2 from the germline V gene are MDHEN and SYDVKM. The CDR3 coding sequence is TGTGCCAGCAGTTTAGTCTTACGGACAGGGCCTCAAGAGACCCAGTACTTC. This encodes CASSLVLRTGPQETQYF.

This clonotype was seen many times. This CDR3 reads CASSQDWLTQETQYF. CDR3 in DNA: TGCGCCAGCAGCCAAGATTGGCTCACCCAAGAGACCCAGTACTTC. This chain links TRBV4-1 with TRBJ2-5; D gene unclear. This CDR3 has 15 residues. CDR1 is MGHRA, CDR2 YSYEKL, per germline. V was trimmed by 0 bases and J by 1 base, leaving 9 bases between them.

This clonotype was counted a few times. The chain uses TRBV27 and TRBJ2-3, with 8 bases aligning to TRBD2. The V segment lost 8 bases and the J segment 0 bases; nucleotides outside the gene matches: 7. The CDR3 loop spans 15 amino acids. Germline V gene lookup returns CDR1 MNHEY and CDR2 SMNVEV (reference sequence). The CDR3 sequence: CASRDGGVSTDTQYF. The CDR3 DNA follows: TGTGCCAGCCGGGACGGGGGGGTCAGCACAGATACGCAGTATTTT.

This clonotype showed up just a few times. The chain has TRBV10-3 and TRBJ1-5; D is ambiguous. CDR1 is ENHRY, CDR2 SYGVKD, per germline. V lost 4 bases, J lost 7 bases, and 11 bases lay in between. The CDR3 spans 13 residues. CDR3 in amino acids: CAISGREDQPQHF. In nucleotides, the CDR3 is TGTGCCATCAGTGGGAGGGAGGACCAGCCCCAGCATTTT.

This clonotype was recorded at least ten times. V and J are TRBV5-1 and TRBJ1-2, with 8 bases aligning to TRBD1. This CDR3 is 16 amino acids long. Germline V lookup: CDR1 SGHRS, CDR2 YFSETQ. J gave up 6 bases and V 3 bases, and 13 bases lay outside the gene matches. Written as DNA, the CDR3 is TGCGCCAGCAGCTCAATAGCCTCTGGACAGGGACATGGCTACACCTTC. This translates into CASSSIASGQGHGYTF.

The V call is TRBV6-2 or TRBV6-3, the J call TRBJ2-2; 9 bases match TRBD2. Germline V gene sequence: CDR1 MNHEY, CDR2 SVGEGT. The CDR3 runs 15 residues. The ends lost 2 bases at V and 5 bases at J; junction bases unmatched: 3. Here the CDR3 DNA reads TGTGCCAGCAGTTACCCCGCGGGAGGGACCGGGGAGCTGTTTTTT. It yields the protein CASSYPAGGTGELFF.

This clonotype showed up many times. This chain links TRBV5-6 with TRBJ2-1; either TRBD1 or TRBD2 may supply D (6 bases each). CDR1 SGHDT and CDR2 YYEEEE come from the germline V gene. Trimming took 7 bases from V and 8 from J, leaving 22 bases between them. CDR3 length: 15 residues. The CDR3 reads CASAEAGGPRDEQFF. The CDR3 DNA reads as TGTGCCAGCGCTGAAGCCGGGGGCCCTCGGGATGAGCAGTTCTTC.

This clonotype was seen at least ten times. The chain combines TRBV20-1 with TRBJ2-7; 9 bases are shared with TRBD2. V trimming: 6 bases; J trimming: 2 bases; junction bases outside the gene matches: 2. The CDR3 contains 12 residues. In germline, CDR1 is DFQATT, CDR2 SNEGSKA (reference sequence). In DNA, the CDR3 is TGCAGTGCGAGACTAGCGGCCTACGAGCAGTACTTC. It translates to CSARLAAYEQYF.

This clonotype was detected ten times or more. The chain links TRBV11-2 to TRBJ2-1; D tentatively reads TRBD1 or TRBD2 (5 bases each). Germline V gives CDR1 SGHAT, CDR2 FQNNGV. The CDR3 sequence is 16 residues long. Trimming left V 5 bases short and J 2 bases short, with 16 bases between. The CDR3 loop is CASSGYRDHPYNEQFF. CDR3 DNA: TGTGCCAGCAGCGGCTACCGGGACCACCCCTACAATGAGCAGTTCTTC.

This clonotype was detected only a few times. The CDR3 nucleotides read TGCAGTGCAAACCTGAGGGGATTCGGAAAGAACACTGAAGCTTTCTTT. It codes for CSANLRGFGKNTEAFF. This chain links TRBV20-1 with TRBJ1-1; D perhaps matches TRBD1 (5 bases). With 6 bases removed from V and 1 base from J, the gap between germline ends came to 21 bases. The CDR3 covers 16 residues. CDR1 and CDR2 (germline): DFQATT, SNEGSKA (reference sequence).

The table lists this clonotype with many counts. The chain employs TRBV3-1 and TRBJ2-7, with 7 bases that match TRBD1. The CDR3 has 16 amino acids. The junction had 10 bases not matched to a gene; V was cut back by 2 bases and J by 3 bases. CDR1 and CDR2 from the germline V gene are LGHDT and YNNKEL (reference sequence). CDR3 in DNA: TGTGCCAGCAGCCAACCTACGGGACAGTCGAACTACGAGCAGTACTTC. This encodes CASSQPTGQSNYEQYF.

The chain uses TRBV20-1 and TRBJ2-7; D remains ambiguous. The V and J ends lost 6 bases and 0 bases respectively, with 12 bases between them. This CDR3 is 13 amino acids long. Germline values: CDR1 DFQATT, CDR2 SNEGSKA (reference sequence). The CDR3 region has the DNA TGCAGTGCCATCAACAGCAGCTCCTACGAGCAGTACTTC. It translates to CSAINSSSYEQYF.

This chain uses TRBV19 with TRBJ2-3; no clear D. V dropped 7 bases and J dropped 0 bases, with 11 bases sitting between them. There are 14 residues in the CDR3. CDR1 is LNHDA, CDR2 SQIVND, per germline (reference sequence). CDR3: CASTVGASTDTQYF. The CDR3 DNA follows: TGTGCCAGTACGGTGGGCGCTAGCACAGATACGCAGTATTTT.

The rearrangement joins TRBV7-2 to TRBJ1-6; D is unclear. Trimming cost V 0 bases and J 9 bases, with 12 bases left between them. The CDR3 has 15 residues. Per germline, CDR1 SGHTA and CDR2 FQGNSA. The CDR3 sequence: CASSLAGREGSPLHF. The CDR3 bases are TGTGCCAGCAGCTTAGCCGGACGGGAAGGTTCACCCCTCCACTTT.

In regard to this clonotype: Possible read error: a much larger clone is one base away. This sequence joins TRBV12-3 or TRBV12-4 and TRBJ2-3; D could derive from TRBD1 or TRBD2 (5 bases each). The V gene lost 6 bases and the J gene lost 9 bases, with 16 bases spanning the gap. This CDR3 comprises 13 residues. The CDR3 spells CASSPGPTSTQYF. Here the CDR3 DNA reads TGTGCCAGCAGCCCGGGACCCACCTCGACGCAGTATTTT.

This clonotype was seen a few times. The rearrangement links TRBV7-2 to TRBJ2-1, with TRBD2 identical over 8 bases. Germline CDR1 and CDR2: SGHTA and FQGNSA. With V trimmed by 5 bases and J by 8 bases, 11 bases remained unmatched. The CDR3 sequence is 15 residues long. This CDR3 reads CASSLGLGGRDEQFF. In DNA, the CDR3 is TGTGCCAGCAGCCTGGGACTAGGAGGTAGAGATGAGCAGTTCTTC.

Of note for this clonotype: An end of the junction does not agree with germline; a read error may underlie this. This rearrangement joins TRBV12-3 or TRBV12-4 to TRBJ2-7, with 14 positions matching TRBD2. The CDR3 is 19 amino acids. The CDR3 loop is CAISPQLGTSGGPPYEQYF. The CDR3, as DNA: TGTGCCATCAGTCCCCAACTCGGGACTAGCGGGGGCCCGCCCTACGAGCAGTACTTC.